The next 28 T cell receptor beta chains were all read from a single sample in a study of cytomegalovirus exposure and HLA in healthy donors. The protocol was immunoSEQ multiplex PCR, while the TCRdb copy is restricted to in-frame clones and leaves out a portion. The sample has 160,000 or so clones, around 89% seen once; the top ten hold just under 3%. The sample consisted of PBMCs. The receptor set was obtained from a man between 18 and 35 years old in good health and CMV-seronegative.

In its sample, this clone was seen a few times. The chain links TRBV27 to TRBJ2-7; D perhaps matches TRBD2 (5 bases). Trimming took 8 bases from V and 2 from J, leaving 10 bases between them. CDR3 size: 12 residues. The germline CDR1 and CDR2 sequences are MNHEY and SMNVEV (reference sequence). The CDR3 reads CASRTGTYEQYF. CDR3 coding DNA: TGTGCCAGCCGGACCGGGACCTACGAGCAGTACTTC.

The chain recombines TRBV5-1 with TRBJ2-2, with 8 nucleotides matching TRBD1. The CDR3 sequence is 15 residues long. Germline V CDR1 and CDR2: SGHRS, YFSETQ. The V segment lost 6 bases and the J segment 4 bases; nucleotides outside the gene matches: 8. The CDR3 DNA reads TGCGCCAGCAACACACAGGGGGATACCACCGGGGAGCTGTTTTTT. Its translation: CASNTQGDTTGELFF. The full variable domain, rest sourced from reference TRBV5-1 and TRBJ2-2, is KAGVTQTPRYLIKTRGQQVTLSCSPISGHRSVSWYQQTPGQGLQFLFEYFSETQRNKGNFPGRFSGRQFSNSRSEMNVSTLELGDSALYLCASNTQGDTTGELFFGEGSRLTVL.

This chain uses TRBV7-6 with TRBJ2-3; D call uncertain. The CDR3 is 15 amino acids. V dropped 6 bases and J dropped 0 bases, with 13 bases sitting between them. Per the germline V gene, CDR1 is SGHVS and CDR2 is FNYEAQ. The CDR3 is CASSSQASSTDTQYF. CDR3 DNA: TGTGCCAGCAGTTCTCAGGCGTCTAGCACAGATACGCAGTATTTT.

About this clone: Sequence at one end of the junction differs from germline and may be a read error. The chain links TRBV7-9 to TRBJ1-2; 10 bases match TRBD1. Germline V CDR1 and CDR2: SEHNR, FQNEAQ (reference sequence). The length of the CDR3 is 13 residues. The CDR3: CASSAVTGGGISF. CDR3 DNA sequence: TGTGCCAGCAGCGCCGTGACAGGGGGCGGAATCTCCTTC.

This clone appeared a single time. This rearrangement joins TRBV6-5 to TRBJ1-2; 9 nucleotides agree with TRBD1. V lost 4 bases, J lost 6 bases, and 3 bases stayed unmatched. Germline V gene lookup returns CDR1 MNHEY and CDR2 SVGAGI. The CDR3 totals 13 residues. The CDR3 spells CASSFRDRDGYTF. The CDR3 nucleotides are TGTGCCAGCAGTTTCCGGGACAGGGATGGCTACACCTTC.

This clone was seen a single time. The chain carries TRBV4-1 and TRBJ1-5; TRBD1 matches 7 bases. The V gene end was trimmed by 4 bases and the J gene end by 3 bases; junction bases not matched to a gene: 12. Germline V gene sequence: CDR1 MGHRA, CDR2 YSYEKL. There are 17 residues in the CDR3. The CDR3, as DNA: TGCGCCAGCAGCCCCCGACAGGGCTCTTTTAACAATCAGCCCCAGCATTTT. This translates into CASSPRQGSFNNQPQHF.

This sequence joins TRBV27 and TRBJ1-6, with D possibly matching TRBD1 (6 bases). Trimming took 5 bases from V and 10 from J, leaving 18 bases between them. CDR3 length equals 15 residues. Looked up from germline, CDR1 is MNHEY and CDR2 is SMNVEV (reference sequence). CDR3: CASSTHPGEGSPLHF. The CDR3 bases are TGTGCCAGCAGTACTCACCCAGGGGAAGGGTCACCCCTCCACTTT.

This chain joins TRBV19 and TRBJ2-2, with D perhaps matching TRBD2 (6 bases). The CDR3 has 16 residues. Trimming removed 4 bases from V and 1 base from J, with 13 bases in between. In germline, CDR1 is LNHDA, CDR2 SQIVND (reference sequence). In nucleotides, the CDR3 is TGTGCCAGTAGTAGAGGCGGAGGGGTGAACACCGGGGAGCTGTTTTTT. Protein: CASSRGGGVNTGELFF.

The chain combines TRBV6-5 with TRBJ1-4; D is possibly TRBD1 (6 bases). Germline lookup yields CDR1 MNHEY and CDR2 SVGAGI. This CDR3 has 16 residues. Trimming shortened V by 2 bases and J by 7 bases, and 17 bases separated the two germline ends. This CDR3 is CASSYTIQGGGEKLFF. The CDR3 DNA follows: TGTGCCAGCAGTTACACTATACAGGGTGGCGGTGAAAAACTGTTTTTT.

The chain recombines TRBV27 with TRBJ2-1, with 14 bases that match TRBD2. This CDR3 spans 16 amino acids. Germline CDR1 reads MNHEY; CDR2 reads SMNVEV (reference sequence). The V gene end was trimmed by 5 bases and the J gene end by 7 bases; junction bases not matched to a gene: 7. The chain's CDR3 is CASSRLAGGPGNEQFF. CDR3 bases: TGTGCCAGCAGTCGACTAGCGGGGGGGCCGGGGAATGAGCAGTTCTTC.

The chain joins TRBV18 to TRBJ1-1; no definite D call. Germline CDR1 KGHSH, CDR2 LQKENI. Trimming took 3 bases from V and 0 from J, leaving 14 bases between them. CDR3 length equals 16 residues. The DNA for the CDR3 is TGTGCCAGCTCACCCGGGTCGATTACTATGAACACTGAAGCTTTCTTT. It yields the protein CASSPGSITMNTEAFF.

V gene TRBV27 combines with J gene TRBJ2-1, with 12 positions matching TRBD2. V shed 5 bases, J shed 5 bases, and the junction held 13 bases outside the gene matches. The CDR3 loop spans 18 amino acids. Germline V gives CDR1 MNHEY, CDR2 SMNVEV (reference sequence). As DNA, the CDR3 is TGTGCCAGCAGTCCTCTGGCTAGCGGGGGGGGCGTGAACAATGAGCAGTTCTTC. Translating it yields CASSPLASGGGVNNEQFF.

This clone was picked up one time. The chain recombines TRBV14 with TRBJ1-2; D call uncertain. The V gene lost 1 base and the J gene lost 8 bases, with 17 bases spanning the gap. The germline V gene encodes CDR1 SGHDN and CDR2 FVKESK. The CDR3 extends over 15 amino acids. In nucleotides, the CDR3 is TGTGCCAGCAGCCAAGTCGTGACATCGAGTCGCGGCTACACCTTC. It codes for CASSQVVTSSRGYTF. The whole variable domain, filled in from reference TRBV14 and TRBJ1-2, reads EAGVTQFPSHSVIEKGQTVTLRCDPISGHDNLYWYRRVMGKEIKFLLHFVKESKQDESGMPNNRFLAERTGGTYSTLKVQPAELEDSGVYFCASSQVVTSSRGYTFGSGTRLTVV.

This rearrangement joins TRBV19 to TRBJ1-5; 10 positions agree with TRBD1. The CDR3 contains 20 residues. Trimming took 8 bases from V and 0 from J; bases not matched to a gene: 19. CDR1 and CDR2 (germline): LNHDA, SQIVND (reference sequence). CDR3 in DNA: TGTGCCAGTTCCCTAAAGGGACAGGGGAGAGAATTCTATAGCAATCAGCCCCAGCATTTT. Amino acids: CASSLKGQGREFYSNQPQHF.

The genes are TRBV5-5 and TRBJ2-1, with unresolved D. This CDR3 region has 16 residues. Germline-derived CDR1 and CDR2 are SGHKS and YYEKEE (reference sequence). Trimming removed 3 bases at V and 6 bases at J, with 19 bases between. CDR3 protein: CASSSAAIGWVNEQFF. The CDR3 region has the DNA TGTGCCAGCAGCTCCGCCGCAATCGGGTGGGTCAATGAGCAGTTCTTC.

The CDR3 is CASSPDISGASYNEQFF. For the CDR3, the DNA is TGCGCCAGCAGCCCGGATATATCGGGAGCGTCCTACAATGAGCAGTTCTTC. The chain recombines TRBV5-1 with TRBJ2-1, with D maybe TRBD2 (6 bases). Per the germline V gene, CDR1 is SGHRS and CDR2 is YFSETQ. The CDR3 spans 17 residues. Trimming stripped 4 bases from V and 1 base from J, with 18 bases between.

The DNA of the CDR3 is TGTGCCAGCAGCGAGGGACTAGCGGCAACTGAGCAGTTCTTC. Amino acid sequence: CASSEGLAATEQFF. The genes are TRBV9 and TRBJ2-1; 11 bases match TRBD2. Germline assignment: CDR1 SGDLS and CDR2 YYNGEE. The CDR3 is made up of 14 amino acids. V dropped 3 bases and J dropped 9; count of bases not matched to a gene: 5.

The chain is built from TRBV4-1 and TRBJ1-2; a possible D gene is TRBD1 (5 bases). This CDR3 region has 12 residues. Germline CDR1 MGHRA, CDR2 YSYEKL. The V and J ends lost 4 bases and 6 bases respectively, with 9 bases between them. CDR3 coding DNA: TGCGCCAGCAGCCCAGGACATCATGGCTACACCTTC. This encodes CASSPGHHGYTF.

This chain joins TRBV5-6 and TRBJ1-2; D is possibly TRBD1 (5 bases). The V and J ends lost 6 bases and 8 bases respectively, with 23 bases between them. Germline CDR1 and CDR2: SGHDT and YYEEEE. The CDR3 runs 15 residues. In DNA form, the CDR3 reads TGTGCCAGCAACCCATTAACTACAGGATTGGAGGGCTACACCTTC. This encodes CASNPLTTGLEGYTF.

The chain recombines TRBV7-2 with TRBJ2-7; 8 bases agree with TRBD1. The CDR3 length is 15 residues. Germline-derived CDR1 and CDR2 are SGHTA and FQGNSA. V dropped 4 bases and J dropped 7; count of bases not matched to a gene: 12. DNA for the CDR3: TGTGCCAGCAGCTCCCCAGGGGGCTTGCTGGGGGAGCAGTACTTC. It translates to CASSSPGGLLGEQYF.

The gene calls are TRBV19 and TRBJ2-5, with a tentative D call TRBD1 (6 bases). V lost 5 bases and J lost 7, with 11 bases in between. CDR1 and CDR2 (germline): LNHDA, SQIVND (reference sequence). The length of the CDR3 is 12 residues. Here the CDR3 reads CASSAQGLTQYF. The CDR3 DNA sequence: TGTGCCAGTAGTGCCCAGGGGCTGACCCAGTACTTC.

This clone has a handful of counts. This sequence joins TRBV15 and TRBJ1-2; 7 nucleotides match TRBD1. The CDR3 totals 16 residues. Germline trimming cut 0 bases from V and 4 bases from J; bases unmatched to any gene: 8. Germline assignment: CDR1 LNHNV and CDR2 YYDKDF (reference sequence). The CDR3 reads CATSRDKGASLYGYTF. The CDR3 DNA reads TGTGCCACCAGCAGAGATAAGGGGGCATCTCTCTATGGCTACACCTTC.

V is TRBV27 and J is TRBJ2-2; D perhaps matches TRBD2 (6 bases). The CDR3 runs to 14 residues. V lost 0 bases and J lost 6, with 8 bases in between. Per the germline V gene, CDR1 is MNHEY and CDR2 is SMNVEV (reference sequence). The CDR3: CASSLSWGAGELFF. In DNA form, the CDR3 reads TGTGCCAGCAGTTTATCCTGGGGGGCCGGGGAGCTGTTTTTT.

The chain uses TRBV10-3 and TRBJ2-7; 8 bases map to TRBD2. The junction had 16 bases not matched to a gene; V was cut back by 3 bases and J by 6 bases. Germline CDR1 ENHRY, CDR2 SYGVKD. This CDR3 is built from 17 residues. The DNA of the CDR3 is TGTGCCATCAGTGACCACGGGCGAGGGCGGGAGGCTGTCGAGCAGTACTTC. Its translation is CAISDHGRGREAVEQYF.

The chain carries TRBV5-1 and TRBJ2-6; 9 positions agree with TRBD1. The CDR3 runs to 18 residues. Germline lookup yields CDR1 SGHRS and CDR2 YFSETQ. V dropped 0 bases and J dropped 0; count of bases not matched to a gene: 4. The CDR3 here is CASSLEGQGRSGANVLTF. CDR3 nucleotide sequence: TGCGCCAGCAGCTTGGAGGGACAGGGACGCTCTGGGGCCAACGTCCTGACTTTC.

This clone was seen only a few times. The chain combines TRBV27 with TRBJ1-1; D is ambiguous. The CDR3 is 14 amino acids. The V end lost 2 bases, the J end lost 4 bases, and 11 bases lay between the germline ends. Looked up from germline, CDR1 is MNHEY and CDR2 is SMNVEV (reference sequence). CDR3: CASSLTREITEAFF. CDR3 bases: TGTGCCAGCAGTTTAACGAGGGAGATCACTGAAGCTTTCTTT.

This clone came up once. The chain employs TRBV18 and TRBJ2-3; D might be TRBD2 (5 bases). The length of the CDR3 is 15 residues. V lost 5 bases and J lost 1, with 13 bases in between. The germline CDR1 and CDR2 sequences are KGHSH and LQKENI. The CDR3 reads CASSEGWRRTDTQYF. As DNA, the CDR3 is TGTGCCAGCTCAGAGGGTTGGAGACGCACAGATACGCAGTATTTT.

V and J are TRBV2 and TRBJ1-4; D not resolved. The CDR3 extends over 15 amino acids. The V gene lost 3 bases and the J gene lost 4 bases, with 12 bases spanning the gap. Germline V gene sequence: CDR1 SNHLY, CDR2 FYNNEI. CDR3 nucleotide sequence: TGTGCCAGCAGTGACAGTCAAAGTGGTAATGAAAAACTGTTTTTT. This gives the protein CASSDSQSGNEKLFF.